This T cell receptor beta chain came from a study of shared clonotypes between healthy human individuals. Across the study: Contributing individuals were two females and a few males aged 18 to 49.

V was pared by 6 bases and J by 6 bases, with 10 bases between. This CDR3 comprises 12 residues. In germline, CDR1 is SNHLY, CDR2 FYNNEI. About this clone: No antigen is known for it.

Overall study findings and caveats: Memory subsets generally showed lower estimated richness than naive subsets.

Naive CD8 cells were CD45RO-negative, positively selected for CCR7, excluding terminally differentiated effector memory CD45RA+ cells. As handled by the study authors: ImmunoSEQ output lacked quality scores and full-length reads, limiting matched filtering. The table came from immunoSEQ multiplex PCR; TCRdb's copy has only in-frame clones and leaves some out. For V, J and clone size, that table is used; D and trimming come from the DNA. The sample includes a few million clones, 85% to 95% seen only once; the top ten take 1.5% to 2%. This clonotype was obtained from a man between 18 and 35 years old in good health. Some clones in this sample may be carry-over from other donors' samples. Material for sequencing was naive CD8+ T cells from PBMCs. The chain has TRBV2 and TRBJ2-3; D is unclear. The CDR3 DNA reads TGTGCCAGCAGGCAGAGAAGGGATACGCAGTATTTT. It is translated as CASRQRRDTQYF.